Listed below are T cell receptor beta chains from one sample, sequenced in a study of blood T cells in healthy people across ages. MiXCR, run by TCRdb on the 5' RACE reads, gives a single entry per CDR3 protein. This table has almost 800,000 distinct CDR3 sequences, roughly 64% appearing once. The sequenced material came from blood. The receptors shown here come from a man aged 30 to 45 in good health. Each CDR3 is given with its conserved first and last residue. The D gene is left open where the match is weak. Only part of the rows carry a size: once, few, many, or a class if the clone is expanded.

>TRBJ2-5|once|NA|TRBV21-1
CASSKGPGLPYEQYF
TGTGCCAGCAGCAAAGGACCGGGACTCCCTTATGAGCAGTACTTC
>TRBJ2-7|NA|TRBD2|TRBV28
CASSFPAGAVGEQYF
TGTGCCAGCAGTTTTCCAGCGGGGGCCGTCGGCGAGCAGTACTTC
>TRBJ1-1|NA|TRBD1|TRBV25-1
CASSEDGTGFGRHTEAFF
TGTGCCAGCAGTGAAGATGGGACAGGGTTTGGGAGGCACACTGAAGCTTTCTTT
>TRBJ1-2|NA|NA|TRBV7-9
CASQSAVGYGYTF
TGTGCCAGCCAGAGTGCGGTGGGTTATGGCTACACCTTC
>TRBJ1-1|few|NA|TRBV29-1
CSVAKTGAGGTEAFF
TGCAGCGTAGCTAAGACAGGCGCTGGAGGCACTGAAGCTTTCTTT
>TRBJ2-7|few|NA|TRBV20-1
CSARRPVSGYYEQYF
TGCAGTGCTAGACGCCCCGTCAGCGGATATTACGAGCAGTACTTC
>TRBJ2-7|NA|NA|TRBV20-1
CSARDPDARRAYEQYF
TGCAGTGCTAGAGATCCGGACGCCCGGAGGGCCTACGAGCAGTACTTC
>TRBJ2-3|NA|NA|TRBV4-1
CASSQQTQRMDTDTQYF
TGCGCCAGCAGCCAACAAACACAGCGAATGGACACAGATACGCAGTATTTT
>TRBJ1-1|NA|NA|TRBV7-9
CASSSPPENTEAFF
TGTGCCAGCAGCTCACCCCCGGAGAACACTGAAGCTTTCTTT
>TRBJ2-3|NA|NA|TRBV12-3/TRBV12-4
CASSLLATDTQYF
TGTGCCAGCAGCTTACTAGCCACAGATACGCAGTATTTT
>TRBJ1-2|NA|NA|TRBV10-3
CAIRDSYGYTF
TGTGCCATCAGGGACTCCTATGGCTACACCTTC
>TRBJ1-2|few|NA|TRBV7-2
CASSLARNRDGYTF
TGTGCCAGCAGCTTAGCGCGGAACAGAGATGGCTACACCTTC
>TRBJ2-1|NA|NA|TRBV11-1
CASRRLDSDEQFF
TGTGCCAGCAGAAGGCTTGACAGCGATGAGCAGTTCTTC
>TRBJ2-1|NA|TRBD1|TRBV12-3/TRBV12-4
CASLDRDRGHNEQFF
TGTGCCAGCTTAGACCGGGACAGGGGGCATAATGAGCAGTTCTTC
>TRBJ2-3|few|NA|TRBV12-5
CASGLDPRDTQYF
TGTGCTAGTGGTTTGGACCCCCGGGATACGCAGTATTTT
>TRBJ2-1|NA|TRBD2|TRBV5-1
CASRDRLAGVGEQFF
TGCGCCAGCAGAGATAGGCTAGCGGGAGTAGGTGAGCAGTTCTTC
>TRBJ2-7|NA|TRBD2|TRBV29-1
CSANGLAGSQYF
TGCAGCGCCAACGGACTAGCGGGCAGTCAGTACTTC
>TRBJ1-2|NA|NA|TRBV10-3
CAISEGPSRIRYGYTF
TGTGCCATCAGTGAGGGGCCCTCGCGGATTCGCTATGGCTACACCTTC
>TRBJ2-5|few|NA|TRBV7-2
CASTVTGQQETQYF
TGTGCCAGCACCGTTACCGGACAGCAAGAGACCCAGTACTTC
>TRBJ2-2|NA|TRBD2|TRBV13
CASSRQTSYTGELFF
TGTGCCAGCAGTCGCCAGACTAGCTACACCGGGGAGCTGTTTTTT
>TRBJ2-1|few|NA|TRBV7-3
CASSLAGSDYNEQFF
TGTGCCAGCAGCTTAGCGGGGAGTGACTACAATGAGCAGTTCTTC
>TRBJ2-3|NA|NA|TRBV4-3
CASSQTTGRRVDTQYF
TGCGCCAGCAGCCAAACGACAGGGCGGAGGGTCGATACGCAGTATTTT
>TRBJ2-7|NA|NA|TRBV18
CASSPPSLGEQYF
TGTGCCAGCTCACCGCCGTCTCTCGGCGAGCAGTACTTC
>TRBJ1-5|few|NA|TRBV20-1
CSARVGSNQPQHF
TGCAGTGCTAGGGTGGGGAGCAATCAGCCCCAGCATTTT
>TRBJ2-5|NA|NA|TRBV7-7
CASSSGTSTGGYQETQYF
TGTGCTAGCAGCTCCGGGACTAGCACAGGGGGTTACCAAGAGACCCAGTACTTC
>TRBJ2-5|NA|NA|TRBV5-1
CASSQRLIRPQETQYF
TGCGCCAGCAGCCAGAGGCTGATAAGACCTCAAGAGACCCAGTACTTC
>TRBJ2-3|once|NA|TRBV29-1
CSVEGMGGDTQYF
TGCAGCGTTGAAGGCATGGGAGGCGATACGCAGTATTTT
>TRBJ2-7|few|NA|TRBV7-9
CASSSYREVGEQYF
TGTGCCAGCAGCTCCTACAGGGAGGTGGGGGAGCAGTACTTC
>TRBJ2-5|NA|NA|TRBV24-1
CATSVTGTWETQYF
TGTGCCACCAGTGTTACAGGGACTTGGGAGACCCAGTACTTC
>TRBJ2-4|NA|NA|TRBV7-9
CASSSTGAVNIQYF
TGTGCCAGCAGCTCCACGGGCGCCGTAAACATTCAGTACTTC
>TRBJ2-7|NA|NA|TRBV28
CASMLGSYEQYF
TGTGCCAGCATGCTGGGATCCTACGAGCAGTACTTC
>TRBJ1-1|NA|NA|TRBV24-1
CATKLGAEAFF
TGTGCCACCAAATTGGGCGCTGAAGCTTTCTTT
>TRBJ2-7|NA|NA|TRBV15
CATSRDWIGLYEQYF
TGTGCCACCAGCAGAGATTGGATTGGACTCTACGAGCAGTACTTC
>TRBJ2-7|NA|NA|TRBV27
CASSPSGGQVSYEQYF
TGTGCCAGCAGCCCCTCCGGAGGTCAGGTCTCCTACGAGCAGTACTTC
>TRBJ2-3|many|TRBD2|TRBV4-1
CASSPGLAGETTNTQYF
TGCGCCAGCAGCCCCGGACTAGCGGGAGAAACAACAAATACGCAGTATTTT
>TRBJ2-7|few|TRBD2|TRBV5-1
CASSLAGGSFDEQYF
TGCGCCAGCAGCTTGGCGGGAGGTTCCTTCGACGAGCAGTACTTC